The clone carrying this T cell receptor (beta chain) was detected a few times. What it recognizes is unknown. The entry originates in a study of shared clonotypes between healthy human individuals. Notes on the study in general: Generally, estimated richness proved larger in naive subsets than it did in memory subsets.

The CDR3 sequence is 13 residues long. CDR1 and CDR2 from the germline V gene are SQVTM and ANQGSEA. The V and J ends lost 2 bases and 0 bases respectively, with 4 bases between them. Naive CD4+ cells were CD45RA-selected; the remaining cells were memory. TCRdb keeps only in-frame clones here, not all; method: immunoSEQ multiplex PCR. The repertoire consists of millions of clones, with approximately 95% occurring once and the leading ten covering 0.35% to 0.5%. This chain connects TRBV29-1 to TRBJ1-4; no definite D call. The sample was naive CD4+ T cells from PBMCs. Subset denoted: CD45RA+ positively selected. The clonotype comes from a young man in good health. Some clones in this sample may be carry-over from other donors' samples. The CDR3 DNA sequence: TGCAGCGTTGAACAGGCAACTAATGAAAAACTGTTTTTT. Translation: CSVEQATNEKLFF.